Included here is one T cell receptor beta chain sequence, with context. The data stem from a study of early T cells in non-severe SARS-CoV-2 infection. In TCRdb, the 5' RACE reads were re-called with MiXCR into one record per CDR3 protein. The sample has tens of thousands of distinct CDR3 sequences, around 9.6% seen once. This clonotype was sampled from an adult who was a healthcare worker with PCR-confirmed SARS-CoV-2 infection or an uninfected control (not recorded which). Sequencing used whole blood, obtained at baseline.

The CDR3: CASSLRFDLQFF. The CDR3 nucleotides read TGTGCCAGCAGCCTACGTTTCGACCTGCAGTTCTTC. The chain carries TRBV7-9 and TRBJ2-1, with D unresolved. CDR3 length equals 12 residues. The germline CDR1 and CDR2 sequences are SEHNR and FQNEAQ (reference sequence). With 5 bases removed from V and 12 bases from J, the gap between germline ends came to 14 bases.